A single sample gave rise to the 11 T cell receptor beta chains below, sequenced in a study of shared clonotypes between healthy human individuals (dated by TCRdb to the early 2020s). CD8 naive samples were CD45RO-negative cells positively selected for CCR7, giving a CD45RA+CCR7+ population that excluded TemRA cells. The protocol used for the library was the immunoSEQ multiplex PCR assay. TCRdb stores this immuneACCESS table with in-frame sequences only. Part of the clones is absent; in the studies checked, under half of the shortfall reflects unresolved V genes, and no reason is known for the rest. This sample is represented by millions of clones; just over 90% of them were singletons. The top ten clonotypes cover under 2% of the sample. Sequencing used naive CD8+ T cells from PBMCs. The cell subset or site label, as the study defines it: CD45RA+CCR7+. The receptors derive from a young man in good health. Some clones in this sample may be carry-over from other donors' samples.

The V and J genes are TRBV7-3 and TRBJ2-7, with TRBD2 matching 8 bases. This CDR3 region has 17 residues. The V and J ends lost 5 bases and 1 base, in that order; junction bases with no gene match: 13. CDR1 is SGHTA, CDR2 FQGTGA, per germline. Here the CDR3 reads CASSPFEDSGTSYEQYF. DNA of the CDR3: TGTGCCAGCAGCCCCTTCGAGGATAGCGGGACTTCCTACGAGCAGTACTTC. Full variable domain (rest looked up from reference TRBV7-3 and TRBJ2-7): GAGVSQTPSNKVTEKGKYVELRCDPISGHTALYWYRQSLGQGPEFLIYFQGTGAADDSGLPNDRFFAVRPEGSVSTLKIQRTERGDSAVYLCASSPFEDSGTSYEQYFGPGTRLTVT.

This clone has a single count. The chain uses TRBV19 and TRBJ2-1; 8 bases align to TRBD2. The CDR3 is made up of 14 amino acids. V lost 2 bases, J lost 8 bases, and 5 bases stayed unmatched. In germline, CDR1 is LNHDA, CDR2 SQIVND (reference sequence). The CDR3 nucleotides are TGTGCCAGTAGTATAAGAACTAGCGGCTATGAGCAGTTCTTC. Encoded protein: CASSIRTSGYEQFF.

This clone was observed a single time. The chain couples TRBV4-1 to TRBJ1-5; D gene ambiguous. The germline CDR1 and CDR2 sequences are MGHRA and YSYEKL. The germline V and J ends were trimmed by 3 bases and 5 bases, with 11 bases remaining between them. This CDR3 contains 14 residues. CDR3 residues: CASSQKLRDQPQHF. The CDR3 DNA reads TGCGCCAGCAGCCAGAAGTTGAGGGATCAGCCCCAGCATTTT.

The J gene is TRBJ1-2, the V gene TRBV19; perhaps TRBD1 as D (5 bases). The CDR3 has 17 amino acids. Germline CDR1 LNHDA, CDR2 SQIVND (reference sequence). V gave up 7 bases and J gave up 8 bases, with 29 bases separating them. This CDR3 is CASTDVARDGPFGGYTF. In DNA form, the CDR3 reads TGTGCCAGTACGGACGTGGCTCGGGACGGGCCCTTTGGCGGCTACACCTTC.

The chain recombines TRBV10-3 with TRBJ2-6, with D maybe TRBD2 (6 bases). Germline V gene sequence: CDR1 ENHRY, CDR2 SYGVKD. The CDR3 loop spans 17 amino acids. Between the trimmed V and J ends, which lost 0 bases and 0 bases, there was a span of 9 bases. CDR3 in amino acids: CAISESGGYSGANVLTF. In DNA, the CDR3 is TGTGCCATCAGTGAGTCGGGGGGTTACTCTGGGGCCAACGTCCTGACTTTC.

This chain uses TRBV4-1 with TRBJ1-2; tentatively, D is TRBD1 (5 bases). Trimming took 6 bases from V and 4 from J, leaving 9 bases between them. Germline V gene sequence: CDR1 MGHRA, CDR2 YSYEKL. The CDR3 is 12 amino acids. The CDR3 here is CASRGGAYGYTF. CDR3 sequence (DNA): TGCGCCAGCAGGGGAGGGGCCTATGGCTACACCTTC.

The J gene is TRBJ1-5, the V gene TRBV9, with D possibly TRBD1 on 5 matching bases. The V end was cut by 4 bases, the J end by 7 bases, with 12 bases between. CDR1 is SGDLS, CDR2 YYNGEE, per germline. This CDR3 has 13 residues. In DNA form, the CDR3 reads TGTGCCAGCAGCTTTGGGACCACGCAGCCCCAGCATTTT. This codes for CASSFGTTQPQHF.

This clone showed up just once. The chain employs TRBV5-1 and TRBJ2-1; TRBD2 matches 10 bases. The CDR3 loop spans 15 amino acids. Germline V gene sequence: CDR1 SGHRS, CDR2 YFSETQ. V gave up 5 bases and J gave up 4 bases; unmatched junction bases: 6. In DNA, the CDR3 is TGCGCCAGCAGTTCCGGGACTAGCGATTACAATGAGCAGTTCTTC. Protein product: CASSSGTSDYNEQFF. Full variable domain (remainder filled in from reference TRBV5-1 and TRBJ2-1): KAGVTQTPRYLIKTRGQQVTLSCSPISGHRSVSWYQQTPGQGLQFLFEYFSETQRNKGNFPGRFSGRQFSNSRSEMNVSTLELGDSALYLCASSSGTSDYNEQFFGPGTRLTVL.

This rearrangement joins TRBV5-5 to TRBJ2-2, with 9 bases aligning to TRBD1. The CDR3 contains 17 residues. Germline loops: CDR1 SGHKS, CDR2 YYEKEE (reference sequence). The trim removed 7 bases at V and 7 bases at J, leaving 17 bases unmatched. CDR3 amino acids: CASLDPDGTGIVGELFF. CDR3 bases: TGTGCCAGCTTGGACCCAGACGGGACAGGGATCGTCGGGGAGCTGTTTTTT.

The DNA of the CDR3 is TGTGCCAGCAGTTTAGGGGGAGGAGATGGCTACACCTTC. It yields the protein CASSLGGGDGYTF. This chain joins TRBV28 and TRBJ1-2; perhaps TRBD1 as D (5 bases). The V end lost 2 bases, the J end lost 6 bases, and 10 bases lay between the germline ends. CDR3 length: 13 residues. The germline V gene has CDR1 MDHEN and CDR2 SYDVKM.

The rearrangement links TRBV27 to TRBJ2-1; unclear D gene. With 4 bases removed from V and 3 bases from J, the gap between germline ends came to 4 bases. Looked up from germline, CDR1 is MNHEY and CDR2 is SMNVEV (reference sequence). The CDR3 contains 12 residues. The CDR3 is CASSWNYNEQFF. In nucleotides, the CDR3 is TGTGCCAGCAGTTGGAACTACAATGAGCAGTTCTTC.